Sequencing of this T cell receptor beta chain was carried out in a study of cytomegalovirus exposure and HLA in healthy donors. Overall study findings and caveats: The study assumed roughly uniform donor sequencing depth for presence/absence analyses. Among TCR sequences, most were rare, though some public TCRs appeared in many donors. A missense DCLRE1C variant was associated with V- and J-gene trimming of TCR beta chains in a later analysis, and an independent cohort replicated the association.

Germline loops: CDR1 KGHSH, CDR2 LQKENI. V shed 5 bases, J shed 0 bases, and the junction held 9 bases outside the gene matches. CDR3 size: 16 residues. Regarding this clone: What it binds is not known.

Researchers ran the PCR with 60 Vbeta and 13 Jbeta primers. The protocol was immunoSEQ multiplex PCR, while the TCRdb copy is restricted to in-frame clones and leaves out a portion. The sample shows 95,000 to 150,000 clones, 17% of them seen only once. Sequencing was performed on PBMCs. V and J are TRBV18 and TRBJ1-2, with 7 positions matching TRBD1. The receptor's source is a female donor in good health and CMV-seropositive. The DNA of the CDR3 is TGTGCCAGCTCATCCACAGGGGCCCTGTCTAACTATGGCTACACCTTC. Translating it yields CASSSTGALSNYGYTF.